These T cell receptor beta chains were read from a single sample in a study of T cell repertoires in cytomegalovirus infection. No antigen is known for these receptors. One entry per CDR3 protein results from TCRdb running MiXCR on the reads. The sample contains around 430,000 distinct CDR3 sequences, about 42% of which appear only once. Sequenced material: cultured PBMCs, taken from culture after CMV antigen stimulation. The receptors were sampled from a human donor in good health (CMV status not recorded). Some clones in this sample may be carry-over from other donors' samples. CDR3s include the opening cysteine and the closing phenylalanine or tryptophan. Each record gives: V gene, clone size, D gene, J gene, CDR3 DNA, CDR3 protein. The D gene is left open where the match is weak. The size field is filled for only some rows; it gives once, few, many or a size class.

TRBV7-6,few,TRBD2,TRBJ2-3,TGTGCCAGCAGCTTAGCGTATGGCGGGGGGGCCGCTGCAACAGATACGCAGTATTTT,CASSLAYGGGAAATDTQYF
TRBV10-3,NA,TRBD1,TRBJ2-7,TGTGCCATCACTGAGGGACAGGACTCCTACGAGCAGTACTTC,CAITEGQDSYEQYF
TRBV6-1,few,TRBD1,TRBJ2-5,TGTGCCAGCAGTGGACAGGGATGGGAGACCCAGTACTTC,CASSGQGWETQYF
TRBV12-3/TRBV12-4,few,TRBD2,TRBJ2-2,TGTGCCAGCAGTACCCCGGGAGCGGGGGGGCATGGCGGGGAGCTGTTTTTT,CASSTPGAGGHGGELFF
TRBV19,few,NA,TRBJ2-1,TGTGCCAGTAGTGCCGACCCTGTCTACAATGAGCAGTTCTTC,CASSADPVYNEQFF
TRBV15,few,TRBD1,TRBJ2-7,TGTGCCACCAGCAGGGACAGGTCATACGAGCAGTACTTC,CATSRDRSYEQYF
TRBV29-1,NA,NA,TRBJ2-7,TGCAGCGTTGAAGACCCGACAGAAAATCTTTCCTACGAGCAGTACTTC,CSVEDPTENLSYEQYF
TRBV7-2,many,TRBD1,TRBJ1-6,TGTGCCAGCAGCAGACAGGGACTCAATAATTCACCCCTCCACTTT,CASSRQGLNNSPLHF
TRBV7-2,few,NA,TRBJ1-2,TGTGCCAGCAGCCCTGGGACCTTCTATGGCTACACCTTC,CASSPGTFYGYTF
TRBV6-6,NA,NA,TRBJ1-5,TGTGCCAGCGAGGGGACCTACGGGAGCAATCAGCCCCAGCATTTT,CASEGTYGSNQPQHF
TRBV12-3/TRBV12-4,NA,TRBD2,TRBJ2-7,TGTGCCAGCAGCCCGGGACTAGCGGCAGCCTACGAGCAGTACTTC,CASSPGLAAAYEQYF
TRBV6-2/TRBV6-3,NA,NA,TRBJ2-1,TGTGCCAGCAGTTACATGGTGGGGAGCTCCTACAATGAGCAGTTCTTC,CASSYMVGSSYNEQFF
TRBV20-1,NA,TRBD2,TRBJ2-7,TGCAGTGCCAACTTTAATTTGGAGCGGGGACCCTACGAGCAGTACTTC,CSANFNLERGPYEQYF
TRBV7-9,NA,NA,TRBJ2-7,TGTGCCAGCAGCTTAGGTCCTTCGGTGGGAAAGTACGAGCAGTACTTC,CASSLGPSVGKYEQYF
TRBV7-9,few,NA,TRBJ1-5,TGTGCCGGCTCTAAGGGTGGGGTCAATCAGCCCCAGCATTTT,CAGSKGGVNQPQHF
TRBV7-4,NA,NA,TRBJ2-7,TGTGCCAGCAGTCCAGCCAGGACCCAGGAGGTCTACGAGCAGTACTTC,CASSPARTQEVYEQYF
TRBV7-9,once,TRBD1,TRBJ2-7,TGTGCCAGCAGCTTACCCCGGACAGGCTACGAGCAGTACTTC,CASSLPRTGYEQYF
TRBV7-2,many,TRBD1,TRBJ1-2,TGTGCCAGCAGCGAACATCCCGGGACAGGGCTATCCCGTAAATCGCGCTACACCTTC,CASSEHPGTGLSRKSRYTF
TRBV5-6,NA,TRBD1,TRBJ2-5,TGTGCCAGCACCCAAGTAGACAGGGGAGTGAGTGGCGAGACCCAGTACTTC,CASTQVDRGVSGETQYF
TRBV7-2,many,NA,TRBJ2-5,TGTGCCAGCAGCAAGGGGACCCCGGAGACCCAGTACTTC,CASSKGTPETQYF
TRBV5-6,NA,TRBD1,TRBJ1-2,TGTGCCAGCAGCCCGGGGGACAGGTACTATGGCTACACCTTC,CASSPGDRYYGYTF
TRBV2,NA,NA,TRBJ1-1,TGTGCCAGCAGAACAACAGGATGGGACACTGAAGCTTTCTTT,CASRTTGWDTEAFF
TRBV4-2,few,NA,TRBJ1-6,TGTGCCAGCAGCCAAGTGGAGACTAATTCACCCCTCCACTTT,CASSQVETNSPLHF
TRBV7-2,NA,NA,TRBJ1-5,TGTGCCAGCAGCTTACGCATCGGTAGCAATCAGCCCCAGCATTTT,CASSLRIGSNQPQHF
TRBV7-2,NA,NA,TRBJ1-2,TGTGCCAGCAGCTTCTTACAGAACTATGGCTACACCTTC,CASSFLQNYGYTF
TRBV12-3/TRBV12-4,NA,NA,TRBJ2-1,TGTGCCAGCAGTTTCCCCGCTGGTGGGGGGCTTGAGCAGTTCTTC,CASSFPAGGGLEQFF
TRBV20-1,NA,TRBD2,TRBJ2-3,TGCAGTGCTATAGCGGGGGGGAGCACAGATACGCAGTATTTT,CSAIAGGSTDTQYF
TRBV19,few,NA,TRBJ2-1,TGTGCCAGCGGGGCCCCACCCGGGTTGTGGGGGGAAGGGGATGAGCAGTTCTTC,CASGAPPGLWGEGDEQFF